The rows below give T cell receptor beta chains drawn from one sample of a study of cytomegalovirus exposure and HLA in healthy donors. Method: immunoSEQ multiplex PCR; TCRdb's copy keeps in-frame clones and lacks some. The table shows roughly 140,000 clones, with 79% occurring only once. Source material: PBMCs. The receptor source for this set is a woman aged 40 to 50 in good health and CMV-seropositive. The CDR3 runs from the conserved cysteine through the conserved F or W.

>TRBJ2-2|TRBV7-3|14
CASSFVGADGELFF
>TRBJ2-1|TRBV9|15
CASSVGPGGPSEQFF
>TRBJ2-2|TRBV9|13
CASSVKEAGELFF
>TRBJ2-1|TRBV10-3|13
CAINGGGYNEQFF
>TRBJ1-4|TRBV29-1|13
CSVFLQLNEKLFF
>TRBJ2-1|TRBV7-9|17
CSSSLLVGQGKDNEQFF
>TRBJ1-1|TRBV2|14
CASSADRGFTEAFF
>TRBJ1-1|TRBV5-1|15
CASSLLQGTNTEAFF
>TRBJ1-2|TRBV5-1|15
CASSLGQGANYGYTF
>TRBJ2-3|TRBV5-4|15
CASSNRVATADTQYF
>TRBJ2-7|TRBV6-5|15
CASSSPRARSYEQYF
>TRBJ2-2|TRBV2|14
CASRTGTDTGELFF
>TRBJ2-7|TRBV28|15
CASRTPGTGVYEQYF
>TRBJ1-2|TRBV7-2|15
CASSPRDSFNYGYTF
>TRBJ2-7|TRBV6-1|14
CASSGTGNSYEQYF
>TRBJ2-1|TRBV5-4|14
CASSSGTSGGDEFF
>TRBJ2-1|TRBV19|16
CASNLGLAETYNEQFF
>TRBJ1-2|TRBV6-1|13
CATPEVAVYGYTF
>TRBJ1-1|TRBV7-2|15
CASSRQGGMNTEAFF
>TRBJ2-7|TRBV19|21
CASSIGGQGRPTTGASREQYF
>TRBJ2-2|TRBV19|16
CASSFTSGGDTGELFF
>TRBJ1-1|TRBV30|11
CAWLGQGEAFF
>TRBJ1-1|TRBV5-1|16
CASSLEGGYSNTEAFF
>TRBJ2-3|TRBV11-2|15
CASSLDGSYTDTQYF
>TRBJ2-7|TRBV4-1|15
CASSQGQMSSYEQYF
>TRBJ2-3|TRBV11-2|17
CASSFNLGGAGTDTQYF
>TRBJ2-7|TRBV4-1|16
CASSQVTGILPYEQYF
>TRBJ2-2|TRBV5-1|16
CASSPSGGSNTGELFF
>TRBJ1-2|TRBV5-1|14
CASAEVPQLWGSTF
>TRBJ2-3|TRBV2|16
CASTPGEGAVTDTQYF
>TRBJ2-7|TRBV9|15
CASSASGQAFSEQYF
>TRBJ1-4|TRBV6-1|16
CASSDSGQGPYEKLFF
>TRBJ2-7|TRBV11-3|14
CASSPGTDSYEQYF
>TRBJ2-7|TRBV5-5|13
CASSLDGTYEQYF
>TRBJ2-3|TRBV7-6|16
CASSRASGTSTDTQYF
>TRBJ1-3|TRBV9|15
CASSPGPSGGNTIYF
>TRBJ1-1|TRBV6-5|15
CASMSVGSQNTEAFF
>TRBJ2-7|TRBV7-2|17
CASSVGLAGGGSYEQYF
>TRBJ1-2|TRBV6-5|12
CASSYLGAGYTF
>TRBJ1-1|TRBV19|16
CASSIRRGGMNTEAFF
>TRBJ2-7|TRBV5-1|14
CASRRVGPGYEQYF
>TRBJ2-7|TRBV5-6|16
CASSLVRYRGPYEQYF
>TRBJ2-1|TRBV11-2|18
CASSLDPGRGSPGNEQFF
>TRBJ1-1|TRBV7-7|17
CASSLFVPGQANTEAFF
>TRBJ1-2|TRBV28|13
CASSLDSPPGPDF
>TRBJ1-4|TRBV4-1|15
CASGEDRTFNEKLFF
>TRBJ1-4|TRBV11-2|13
CASSLLESEKLFF